Sequencing of this T cell receptor beta chain was carried out in a study of T cell repertoires in cytomegalovirus infection. Of note for this clonotype: Its matching antigen is unknown.

V was clipped by 1 base and J by 8 bases, with 11 bases between them. Germline CDR1 and CDR2: SGHDT and YYEEEE. The CDR3 loop spans 13 amino acids. Each CDR3 protein gets one entry after TCRdb re-called the reads with MiXCR. The sample has 450,000 to 600,000 distinct CDR3 sequences, about 33% seen once. The origin of this receptor is a human donor in good health (CMV status not recorded). Some clones in this sample may be carry-over from other donors' samples. Sequenced material: cultured PBMCs, taken from culture after CMV antigen stimulation. The rearrangement links TRBV5-6 to TRBJ2-3, with D maybe TRBD2 (6 bases). The DNA for the CDR3 is TGTGCCAGCAGCTTGAGCTGGCGGGGTACGCAGTATTTT. Encoded protein: CASSLSWRGTQYF. Supplemented by reference TRBV5-6 and TRBJ2-3, the full variable domain reads DAGVTQSPTHLIKTRGQQVTLRCSPKSGHDTVSWYQQALGQGPQFIFQYYEEEERQRGNFPDRFSGHQFPNYSSELNVNALLLGDSALYLCASSLSWRGTQYFGPGTRLTVL.